The rows below give T cell receptor beta chains drawn from one sample of a study of PD-L1 blockade in urothelial cancer. Method: immunoSEQ multiplex PCR; TCRdb's copy keeps in-frame clones and lacks some. The sample consists of 45,000 to 60,000 clones, more than 75% of them appearing once. The sample here was PBMCs, taken around atezolizumab (anti-PD-L1) treatment. The receptors here all came from a man aged 60 to 69 with urothelial cancer. Both conserved end residues are part of each CDR3. Rows may omit the clone size; those that give it use once, few, many or a size class.

cdr3_aa	clone_size	cdr3_length	v_call
CASSLGTSGNRGETQYF	-	17	TRBV5-1
CASSLTSQGAEKLFF	-	15	TRBV2
CATSKRQGAYNEQFF	-	15	TRBV15
CASSFGGLEEKLFF	-	14	TRBV28
CASSLGGQGGTEAFF	-	15	TRBV5-4
CASPGGGPANTGELFF	once	16	TRBV7-8
CASSRRGLSSYEQYF	-	15	TRBV6-5
CASIGQGGTFF	-	11	TRBV10-2
CASSRETGFTYEQYF	-	15	TRBV18
CASQAGGNEKLFF	-	13	TRBV6-1
CASGRRQEDSPLHF	-	14	TRBV11-2
CASSGGVRTPEYNEQFF	-	17	TRBV5-5
CASKSWGAEAFF	-	12	TRBV6-6
CASSESDRGFQPQHF	-	15	TRBV6-1
CASSIYRTSGYNEQFF	once	16	TRBV11-2
CASTDRGPEGYTF	-	13	TRBV7-2
CASSPRYTDTQYF	few	13	TRBV19
CASSLGTGDPYQPQHF	-	16	TRBV5-7
CASSADRTSSGNTIYF	once	16	TRBV18
CASTPSRVRPEQYF	-	14	TRBV7-8
CASGSSGKTYNEQFF	-	15	TRBV12-5
CASSIRTGRAGNTIYF	-	16	TRBV11-2
CASSQTGLNEQFF	-	13	TRBV11-3
CAWNGRGQETQYF	once	13	TRBV30
CASKKGGPVETQYF	few	14	TRBV6-1
CASSFYRGNTEAFF	once	14	TRBV5-6
CAWSVGLTGGSYNSPLHF	-	18	TRBV30
CASSLLGRGTEAFF	-	14	TRBV7-3
CASSARQGLGTEAFF	-	15	TRBV5-1
CASRLQGAGYGYTF	-	14	TRBV5-6
CASRPGQGSWYTF	-	13	TRBV19
CAWSAQGLGGYTF	once	13	TRBV30
CASSQQGAQETQYF	-	14	TRBV6-5
CASSSDAGGYNEQFF	-	15	TRBV5-1
CAARTNDAKNIQYF	-	14	TRBV19
CSVDGGWETQYF	-	12	TRBV29-1
CASSTRQGETGELFF	-	15	TRBV4-2
CASSGATGHTEAFF	once	14	TRBV5-4
CASSLEGLAVENEQFF	-	16	TRBV4-2
CASSPQGGSYNEQFF	few	15	TRBV7-9
CASRTGGDEKLFF	-	13	TRBV19
CASRPPPGQGRSSYNSPLHF	-	20	TRBV19